The 29 T cell receptor beta chains given below trace back to one sample, sequenced in a study of shared clonotypes between healthy human individuals. Only in-frame clones appear in the TCRdb table, and some are missing; sequencing was by immunoSEQ multiplex PCR. The sample records millions of clones, 85% to 95% being singletons. The material sequenced was naive CD4+ T cells sorted from blood. Subset denoted: CD45RA+ positively selected. These receptors came from a man aged 18 to 29 in good health.

The chain has TRBV5-4 and TRBJ1-1, with TRBD1 identical over 9 bases. CDR1 and CDR2 (germline): SGHNT, YYREEE (reference sequence). This CDR3 is 18 amino acids long. V was clipped by 4 bases and J by 1 base; unmatched bases: 14. CDR3 DNA sequence: TGTGCCAGCAGCCCCTACCCCGGGACAGGGTTATCGAACACTGAAGCTTTCTTT. Amino acid sequence: CASSPYPGTGLSNTEAFF.

The V gene is TRBV6-1, the J gene TRBJ1-5, with D unclear. V lost 5 bases and J lost 0, with 11 bases in between. Germline V gene lookup returns CDR1 MNHNS and CDR2 SASEGT. This CDR3 has 15 amino acids. DNA for the CDR3: TGTGCCAGCAGTAGCCGGGTATTTAGCAATCAGCCCCAGCATTTT. Translation gives CASSSRVFSNQPQHF.

The chain recombines TRBV4-2 with TRBJ1-4; the D is unclear. The CDR3 totals 16 residues. Trimming took 0 bases from V and 0 from J, leaving 8 bases between them. Looked up from germline, CDR1 is LGHNA and CDR2 is YNFKEQ. This CDR3 is CASSQEDRSTNEKLFF. The CDR3 region has the DNA TGTGCCAGCAGCCAAGAGGACCGATCAACTAATGAAAAACTGTTTTTT.

With respect to this clone: This sample includes further DNA sequences coding for the same CDR3. The V and J genes are TRBV2 and TRBJ1-6; D gene ambiguous. This CDR3 has 15 residues. With 4 bases removed from V and 1 base from J, the gap between germline ends came to 8 bases. The V gene's germline CDR1 is SNHLY and CDR2 FYNNEI. DNA of the CDR3: TGTGCCAGCAGTGGCGAAGGGTCCTATAATTCACCCCTCCACTTT. Amino acids: CASSGEGSYNSPLHF.

This clone was seen just once. The chain carries TRBV11-3 and TRBJ2-1, with 9 bases matching TRBD1. The CDR3 has 15 residues. CDR1 and CDR2 from the germline V gene are SGHNT and YENEEA. Trimming took 1 base from V and 5 from J; bases not matched to a gene: 3. CDR3 protein: CASSLAGTGHNEQFF. The CDR3 DNA reads as TGTGCCAGCAGCTTAGCCGGGACAGGGCACAATGAGCAGTTCTTC.

Here the CDR3 reads CASSQGGSQETQYF. For the CDR3, the DNA is TGCGCCAGCAGCCAGGGGGGCAGTCAAGAGACCCAGTACTTC. The chain employs TRBV5-1 and TRBJ2-5; possibly TRBD1 for D (7 bases). The V and J ends lost 4 bases and 2 bases respectively, with 12 bases between them. This CDR3 region has 14 residues. The germline V gene has CDR1 SGHRS and CDR2 YFSETQ. The full variable domain, completed using reference TRBV5-1 and TRBJ2-5, is KAGVTQTPRYLIKTRGQQVTLSCSPISGHRSVSWYQQTPGQGLQFLFEYFSETQRNKGNFPGRFSGRQFSNSRSEMNVSTLELGDSALYLCASSQGGSQETQYFGPGTRLLVL.

This clone was seen once. The chain is built from TRBV5-4 and TRBJ2-5, with 8 bases matching TRBD2. V shed 2 bases and J 2 bases; nucleotides not matched to a gene: 5. CDR1 and CDR2 (germline): SGHNT, YYREEE (reference sequence). This CDR3 contains 15 residues. CDR3 DNA: TGTGCCAGCAGCTTCCCGGGGGGGATACAAGAGACCCAGTACTTC. Its protein is CASSFPGGIQETQYF.

Details on this clone: Distinct nucleotide sequences in the sample also encode this CDR3. The J gene is TRBJ2-5, the V gene TRBV9; tentatively, D is TRBD1 (6 bases). From germline, CDR1 is SGDLS and CDR2 YYNGEE. This CDR3 contains 13 residues. V lost 4 bases, J lost 4 bases, and 11 bases lay in between. The CDR3 DNA follows: TGTGCCAGCAGCCCCACAGGGTTAGAGACCCAGTACTTC. Its translation: CASSPTGLETQYF.

The chain joins TRBV19 to TRBJ2-3; 8 bases fit TRBD2. The CDR3 is made up of 15 amino acids. The V segment lost 5 bases and the J segment 3 bases; nucleotides outside the gene matches: 7. Germline-derived CDR1 and CDR2 are LNHDA and SQIVND (reference sequence). For the CDR3, the DNA is TGTGCCAGTAGTTCTTTAGCGGGGAAGACAGATACGCAGTATTTT. This codes for CASSSLAGKTDTQYF.

The genes are TRBV7-2 and TRBJ2-3; D gene ambiguous. V was clipped by 1 base and J by 7 bases, with 6 bases between them. CDR3 length: 12 residues. From germline, CDR1 is SGHTA and CDR2 FQGNSA. CDR3 DNA sequence: TGTGCCAGCAGCTTAGATTTTAATACGCAGTATTTT. Residues: CASSLDFNTQYF.

This clone came up once. The chain combines TRBV28 with TRBJ2-5; a possible D gene is TRBD1 (5 bases). The CDR3 has 13 amino acids. Trimming stripped 8 bases from V and 7 bases from J, with 17 bases between. Germline CDR1 is MDHEN and CDR2 is SYDVKM. The CDR3 loop reads CASEEPTVRTQYF. The DNA of the CDR3 is TGTGCCAGCGAAGAACCGACAGTCAGGACCCAGTACTTC.

The chain couples TRBV10-3 to TRBJ1-2; D not resolved. Trimming left V 2 bases short and J 5 bases short, with 9 bases between. Germline loops: CDR1 ENHRY, CDR2 SYGVKD. This CDR3 has 13 amino acids. For the CDR3, the DNA is TGTGCCATCAGTGAGACGGCAGCATATGGCTACACCTTC. Protein: CAISETAAYGYTF.

This clone was recorded once. The V and J genes are TRBV5-1 and TRBJ2-7; D possibly uses TRBD1 or TRBD2 (5 bases each). The CDR3 loop spans 15 amino acids. The V end lost 4 bases, the J end lost 2 bases, and 16 bases lay between the germline ends. The germline V gene encodes CDR1 SGHRS and CDR2 YFSETQ. CDR3 sequence (DNA): TGCGCCAGCAGCCCGTGGTCGGGACCTACCTACGAGCAGTACTTC. It yields the protein CASSPWSGPTYEQYF.

The V gene is TRBV30, the J gene TRBJ2-3; TRBD2 aligns across 12 bases. V dropped 0 bases and J dropped 1; count of bases not matched to a gene: 17. Germline V gene data show CDR1 as GTSNPN and CDR2 as SVGIG (reference sequence). The CDR3 spans 21 residues. CDR3 nucleotides: TGTGCCTGGAGTGTACTAAGGACTAGCGGGGAAATAGCCCTTCGCACAGATACGCAGTATTTT. Its protein is CAWSVLRTSGEIALRTDTQYF.

The chain uses TRBV7-2 and TRBJ2-1, with unresolved D. Germline CDR1 reads SGHTA; CDR2 reads FQGNSA. The CDR3 has 14 amino acids. Trimming left V 4 bases short and J 3 bases short, with 10 bases between. The CDR3 sequence: CASSSRPDYNEQFF. The CDR3 bases are TGTGCCAGCAGCTCCCGACCAGACTACAATGAGCAGTTCTTC.

V and J are TRBV18 and TRBJ2-1, with D maybe TRBD2 (6 bases). V was shortened by 3 bases and J by 7 bases, with 13 bases between the two germline ends. The CDR3 contains 14 residues. Germline values: CDR1 KGHSH, CDR2 LQKENI. In nucleotides, the CDR3 is TGTGCCAGCTCACCGGGAGGACCGGGGAATGAGCAGTTCTTC. Translation gives CASSPGGPGNEQFF. The variable domain in full, completed from reference TRBV18 and TRBJ2-1, reads NAGVMQNPRHLVRRRGQEARLRCSPMKGHSHVYWYRQLPEEGLKFMVYLQKENIIDESGMPKERFSAEFPKEGPSILRIQQVVRGDSAAYFCASSPGGPGNEQFFGPGTRLTVL.

This sequence joins TRBV25-1 and TRBJ2-5, with 7 bases fitting TRBD2. The CDR3 runs to 16 residues. Germline CDR1 MGHDK, CDR2 SYGVNS. Trimming cost V 3 bases and J 5 bases; bases outside gene matches: 12. As DNA, the CDR3 is TGTGCCAGCAGTGATCTTACTAGCGTCGGTGGGGAGACCCAGTACTTC. Translated: CASSDLTSVGGETQYF.

The V gene is TRBV27, the J gene TRBJ1-5; 8 bases map to TRBD1. The trim removed 5 bases at V and 7 bases at J, leaving 10 bases unmatched. This CDR3 has 15 residues. The germline V gene encodes CDR1 MNHEY and CDR2 SMNVEV (reference sequence). CDR3 residues: CASSGRWTGQQPQHF. CDR3 sequence (DNA): TGTGCCAGCAGTGGGCGCTGGACAGGGCAACAGCCCCAGCATTTT.

A word on this clone: Distinct nucleotide sequences in the sample also encode this CDR3. The V call is TRBV14, the J call TRBJ1-1; the D is unclear. The CDR3 length is 13 residues. CDR1 SGHDN and CDR2 FVKESK come from the germline V gene. The ends were cut back, 0 bases at V and 8 bases at J, with 10 bases in the middle. As DNA, the CDR3 is TGTGCCAGCAGCCAAGATTTAGTGACAGAAGCTTTCTTT. Its protein product is CASSQDLVTEAFF.

Comments on this clone: Other DNA sequences of this sample code for an identical CDR3. The chain couples TRBV9 to TRBJ1-1, with a weak D call TRBD1 (5 bases). V was cut by 0 bases and J by 2 bases, with 8 bases left in between. CDR1 is SGDLS and CDR2 is YYNGEE in the germline V gene. This CDR3 is 14 amino acids long. The CDR3 spells CASSVEGLNTEAFF. As DNA, the CDR3 is TGTGCCAGCAGCGTAGAGGGACTTAACACTGAAGCTTTCTTT.

V is TRBV6-5 and J is TRBJ1-4, with 9 bases aligning to TRBD1. Trimming cost V 2 bases and J 7 bases; bases outside gene matches: 8. The CDR3 loop spans 16 amino acids. Per germline, CDR1 MNHEY and CDR2 SVGAGI. The CDR3 nucleotides are TGTGCCAGCAGTTACCGGACAGGGGTAGTAGGTGAAAAACTGTTTTTT. Translated, it gives CASSYRTGVVGEKLFF.

V is TRBV5-6 and J is TRBJ2-1; D assignment may be TRBD1 or TRBD2 (6 bases each). V gave up 5 bases and J gave up 4 bases, with 16 bases separating them. Germline values: CDR1 SGHDT, CDR2 YYEEEE. The CDR3 length is 15 residues. Here the CDR3 DNA reads TGTGCCAGCAGTCCGTATTGGGGGGCGTACAATGAGCAGTTCTTC. Its translation is CASSPYWGAYNEQFF.

Worth noting for this clone: Other DNA sequences from this sample encode an identical CDR3 as well. The chain has TRBV9 and TRBJ2-1, with 9 bases identical to TRBD2. Trimming at V came to 0 bases and at J to 7 bases, leaving 2 bases not matched to a gene. This CDR3 comprises 14 residues. Germline V gene sequence: CDR1 SGDLS, CDR2 YYNGEE. CDR3 nucleotide sequence: TGTGCCAGCAGCGTAGGAACTAGCGGGAATGAGCAGTTCTTC. Translation gives CASSVGTSGNEQFF.

This chain connects TRBV18 to TRBJ2-3, with 9 bases lining up with TRBD1. CDR1 is KGHSH, CDR2 LQKENI, per germline. J was trimmed by 5 bases and V by 3 bases; bases with no gene match: 6. The CDR3 runs 15 residues. CDR3 residues: CASSPEQGAGDTQYF. The CDR3 DNA is TGTGCCAGCTCACCGGAACAGGGGGCGGGAGATACGCAGTATTTT.

The J gene is TRBJ1-4, the V gene TRBV25-1, with a possible D match to TRBD1 (5 bases). The CDR3 is 12 residues long. Germline V lookup: CDR1 MGHDK, CDR2 SYGVNS. V shed 6 bases and J shed 11 bases, with 13 bases lying between them. CDR3 sequence reads: CASSLTDAKLFF. The CDR3 DNA sequence: TGTGCCAGCAGCCTGACAGACGCTAAACTGTTTTTT.

This sequence joins TRBV6-6 and TRBJ1-5; no reliable D call. The CDR3 is 12 amino acids. Germline values: CDR1 MNHNY, CDR2 SVGAGI (reference sequence). Trimming left V 6 bases short and J 5 bases short, with 8 bases between. This CDR3 is CASRFQDQPQHF. The CDR3 nucleotides are TGTGCCAGCAGATTCCAAGATCAGCCCCAGCATTTT.

A word on this clone: Other DNA sequences in the same sample also yield this CDR3. This sequence joins TRBV5-1 and TRBJ1-1, with D uncertain. Germline V CDR1 and CDR2: SGHRS, YFSETQ. The CDR3 contains 13 residues. The V and J ends lost 4 bases and 1 base respectively, with 8 bases between them. In DNA, the CDR3 is TGCGCCAGCAGCAGCGGAGAGAACACTGAAGCTTTCTTT. Amino acids: CASSSGENTEAFF.

The V gene is TRBV12-5, the J gene TRBJ2-3, with no clear D. This CDR3 has 13 residues. V gave up 6 bases and J gave up 5 bases, with 12 bases separating them. CDR1 and CDR2 (germline): LGHNT, FRNRAP. The CDR3 sequence: CASGVRPVDTQYF. CDR3 bases: TGTGCTAGTGGGGTTCGACCAGTAGATACGCAGTATTTT.

The chain carries TRBV18 and TRBJ2-1; TRBD2 aligns across 14 bases. This CDR3 comprises 16 residues. Germline V gene sequence: CDR1 KGHSH, CDR2 LQKENI. Trimming removed 3 bases from V and 8 bases from J; junction bases left unmatched: 6. The CDR3 coding sequence is TGTGCCAGCTCACCCGGGACTAGCGGGAGTCTGGATGAGCAGTTCTTC. This gives the protein CASSPGTSGSLDEQFF.